The 9 T cell receptor beta chains listed next were all sequenced from one sample in a study of regulatory T cells in long-lasting Graves disease. To make TCR beta libraries, researchers used iRepertoire HTBI primers and Arm-PCR of CDR3 regions. TCRdb independently ran MiXCR on the multiplex PCR reads; one entry per CDR3 protein. The sample yields around 510,000 distinct CDR3 sequences, around 21% seen once. This sample's time point: persistent/refractory GD, antithyroid drugs over 5 years with positive TRAb. The TCR library was made from RNA that had been extracted from PBMCs in TRIzol. The source was peripheral blood mononuclear cells (PBMCs), collected when the disease was refractory, from a patient treated with antithyroid drugs. These TCRs come from a female donor with Graves disease.

This clonotype occurred many times. The V and J genes are TRBV20-1 and TRBJ2-5; 8 bases agree with TRBD1. V was clipped by 4 bases and J by 0 bases; unmatched bases: 4. The CDR3 has 14 residues. Germline lookup yields CDR1 DFQATT and CDR2 SNEGSKA (reference sequence). The CDR3 nucleotides read TGCAGTGCTACCGGACAGGGACACCAAGAGACCCAGTACTTC. The encoded protein is CSATGQGHQETQYF.

This clonotype occurred a few times. The V call is TRBV14, the J call TRBJ2-7; D assignment may be TRBD1 or TRBD2 (5 bases each). V was shortened by 5 bases and J by 4 bases, with 12 bases between the two germline ends. This CDR3 region has 13 residues. CDR1 and CDR2 (germline): SGHDN, FVKESK. CDR3 sequence reads: CASSTDTGYEQYF. The CDR3 region has the DNA TGTGCCAGCAGCACGGACACGGGATACGAGCAGTACTTC.

This clonotype was seen a few times. The chain couples TRBV27 to TRBJ2-1; 10 bases match TRBD2. The V gene end was trimmed by 4 bases and the J gene end by 4 bases; junction bases not matched to a gene: 7. Per the germline V gene, CDR1 is MNHEY and CDR2 is SMNVEV (reference sequence). The CDR3 length is 16 residues. The CDR3 DNA follows: TGTGCCAGCAGTTCAATAGCGGGAGGAGGTTACAATGAGCAGTTCTTC. This gives the protein CASSSIAGGGYNEQFF.

J is TRBJ1-1 and V is TRBV6-5, with D tentatively TRBD1 (6 bases). Germline values: CDR1 MNHEY, CDR2 SVGAGI. V lost 0 bases to trimming and J lost 7 bases, with 12 bases between them. The CDR3 runs 14 residues. This CDR3 reads CASSYSSGANEAFF. The CDR3 coding sequence is TGTGCCAGCAGTTACTCGTCAGGGGCAAATGAAGCTTTCTTT.

In its sample, this clonotype was seen many times. This chain connects TRBV11-2 to TRBJ2-7; D unclear. CDR1 is SGHAT, CDR2 FQNNGV, per germline. This CDR3 has 12 amino acids. Trimming removed 0 bases at V and 5 bases at J, with 5 bases between. The CDR3 region is CASSLDSHEQYF. The CDR3 region has the DNA TGTGCCAGCAGCTTAGATTCCCACGAGCAGTACTTC.

The rearrangement uses TRBV6-1 and TRBJ1-2, with D perhaps TRBD1 (6 bases). The CDR3 has 16 amino acids. CDR1 is MNHNS, CDR2 SASEGT, per germline. The V end was cut by 5 bases, the J end by 4 bases, with 20 bases between. Here the CDR3 DNA reads TGTGCCAGCAGTAGGCCCATCGGACAGTCGGGCTATGGCTACACCTTC. It codes for CASSRPIGQSGYGYTF.

This clonotype came up many times. This chain joins TRBV6-1 and TRBJ2-5; tentative D call: TRBD1 (6 bases). V lost 7 bases and J 5 bases, leaving 23 bases between the germline ends. Germline CDR1 MNHNS, CDR2 SASEGT. There are 16 residues in the CDR3. Written as DNA, the CDR3 is TGTGCCAGCAAGAATGGCCCGGGACACCCCGGGGAGACCCAGTACTTC. Translating gives CASKNGPGHPGETQYF.

This clonotype came up a few times. The chain couples TRBV11-1 to TRBJ2-1, with D tentatively TRBD1 (6 bases). Germline CDR1 SGHAT, CDR2 FQDESV (reference sequence). Trimming cost V 3 bases and J 12 bases, with 12 bases left between them. The CDR3 runs to 12 residues. CDR3 bases: TGTGCCAGCAGCTTTCCGGGACATTCGCAGTTCTTC. This codes for CASSFPGHSQFF. The full variable domain, in which reference TRBV11-1 and TRBJ2-1 provide the parts outside the CDR3, is EAEVAQSPRYKITEKSQAVAFWCDPISGHATLYWYRQILGQGPELLVQFQDESVVDDSQLPKDRFSAERLKGVDSTLKIQPAELGDSAMYLCASSFPGHSQFFGPGTRLTVL.

About this clonotype: A single base separates this from a much larger clone, so it may be a read error. This chain connects TRBV2 to TRBJ2-6; D may be TRBD1 or TRBD2 (6 bases each). Deletions cut 6 bases from V and 3 bases from J, with 18 bases between. Germline lookup yields CDR1 SNHLY and CDR2 FYNNEI. The CDR3 is 17 residues long. The CDR3 coding sequence is TGTGCCAGCAGCTCGGGGGACATGAGGATTGGGGCCAACGTCCTGACTTTC. It codes for CASSSGDMRIGANVLTF.